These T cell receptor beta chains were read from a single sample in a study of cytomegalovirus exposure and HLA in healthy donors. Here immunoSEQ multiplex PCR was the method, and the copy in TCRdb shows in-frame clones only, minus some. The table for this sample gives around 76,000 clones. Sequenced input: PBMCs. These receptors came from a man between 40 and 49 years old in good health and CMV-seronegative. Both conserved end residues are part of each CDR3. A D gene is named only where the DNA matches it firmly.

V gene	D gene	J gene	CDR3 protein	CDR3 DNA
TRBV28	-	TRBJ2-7	CASSYSGLLSYEQYF	TGTGCCAGCAGTTACTCAGGCTTACTCTCCTACGAGCAGTACTTC
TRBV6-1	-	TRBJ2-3	CASSEGLGSTDTQYF	TGTGCCAGCAGTGAGGGACTGGGAAGCACAGATACGCAGTATTTT
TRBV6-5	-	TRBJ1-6	CASSSPQGVRSPLHF	TGTGCCAGCAGTTCCCCACAGGGAGTGAGGTCACCCCTCCACTTT
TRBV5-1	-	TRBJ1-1	CASTPGGRTNTEAFF	TGCGCCAGCACCCCGGGGGGACGGACGAACACTGAAGCTTTCTTT
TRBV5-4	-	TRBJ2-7	CASSLSGGLYEQYF	TGTGCCAGCAGCCTTAGCGGAGGACTCTACGAGCAGTACTTC
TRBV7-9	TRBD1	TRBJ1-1	CASSIGQGASEAFF	TGTGCCAGCAGCATCGGACAGGGGGCGTCTGAAGCTTTCTTT
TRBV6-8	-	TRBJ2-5	CARILQETQYF	TGTGCCAGGATACTCCAAGAGACCCAGTACTTC
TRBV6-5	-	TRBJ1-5	CASSYSSGNQPQHF	TGTGCCAGCAGTTACTCGAGCGGGAATCAGCCCCAGCATTTT
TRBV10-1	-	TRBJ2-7	CASSVGSGGPTYEQYF	TGCGCCAGCAGTGTAGGTAGCGGAGGTCCCACCTACGAGCAGTACTTC
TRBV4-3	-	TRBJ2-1	CASSQDRIRLDRTSSYNEQFF	TGCGCCAGCAGCCAAGATCGAATCCGCCTAGATCGAACGAGCTCCTACAATGAGCAGTTCTTC
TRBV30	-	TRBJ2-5	CAWSVKETQYF	TGTGCCTGGAGTGTCAAAGAGACCCAGTACTTC
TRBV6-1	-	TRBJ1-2	CASSVQNYGYTF	TGTGCCAGCAGTGTTCAGAATTATGGCTACACCTTC
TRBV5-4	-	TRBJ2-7	CASSLRTSMVYEQYF	TGTGCCAGCAGCTTGAGAACTAGCATGGTCTACGAGCAGTACTTC
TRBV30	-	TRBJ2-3	CAWEWRDGHTDTQYF	TGTGCCTGGGAGTGGAGGGACGGACACACAGATACGCAGTATTTT
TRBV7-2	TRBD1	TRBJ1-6	CASSSDRALYSSPLHF	TGTGCCAGCAGCTCTGACAGGGCTTTATATAGTTCACCCCTCCACTTT
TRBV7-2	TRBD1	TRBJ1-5	CASSPGTASRWDQPQHF	TGTGCCAGCAGCCCAGGGACAGCCTCAAGGTGGGATCAGCCCCAGCATTTT
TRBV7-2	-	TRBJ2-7	CASSLASGSHEQYF	TGTGCCAGCAGCCTCGCGTCAGGGTCCCACGAGCAGTACTTC
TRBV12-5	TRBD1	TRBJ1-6	CASGLGQGADSPLHF	TGTGCTAGTGGCCTGGGACAGGGGGCAGACTCACCCCTCCACTTT
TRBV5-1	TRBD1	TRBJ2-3	CATGQGKVTDTQYF	TGCGCCACCGGACAGGGGAAGGTCACAGATACGCAGTATTTT
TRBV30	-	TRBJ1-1	CAWSHMNTEAFF	TGTGCCTGGAGTCACATGAACACTGAAGCTTTCTTT
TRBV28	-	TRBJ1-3	CASSSHGASGNTIYF	TGTGCCAGCAGTTCGCACGGAGCCTCTGGAAACACCATATATTTT
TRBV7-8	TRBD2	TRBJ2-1	CASSLVRAGASGTYNEQFF	TGTGCCAGCAGCTTAGTTCGAGCGGGAGCCTCAGGGACCTACAATGAGCAGTTCTTC
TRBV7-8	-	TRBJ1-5	CASSLGGQIQHF	TGTGCCAGCAGCTTAGGTGGGCAGATCCAGCATTTT
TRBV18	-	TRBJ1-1	CASSQGVNTEAFF	TGTGCCAGCTCACAAGGAGTGAACACTGAAGCTTTCTTT
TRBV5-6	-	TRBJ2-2	CASSLLARNTGELFF	TGTGCCAGCAGCTTGTTAGCCAGGAACACCGGGGAGCTGTTTTTT
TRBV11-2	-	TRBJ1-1	CASSSPVNTEAFF	TGTGCCAGCAGCTCCCCGGTGAACACTGAAGCTTTCTTT
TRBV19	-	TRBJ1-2	CASSTRPGHGHTF	TGTGCCAGTAGTACCCGTCCAGGACACGGCCACACCTTC
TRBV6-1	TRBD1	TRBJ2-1	CASSGTVHNEQFF	TGTGCCAGCAGCGGGACAGTTCACAATGAGCAGTTCTTC
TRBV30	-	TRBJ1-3	CAWKKLGNTIYF	TGTGCCTGGAAGAAGCTTGGAAACACCATATATTTT
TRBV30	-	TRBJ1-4	CAWSPRIGKLFF	TGTGCCTGGAGTCCTCGCATCGGAAAACTGTTTTTT
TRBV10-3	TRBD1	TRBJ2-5	CAISESPSYMTGGKETQYF	TGTGCCATCAGTGAGTCGCCTTCTTATATGACAGGGGGTAAAGAGACCCAGTACTTC
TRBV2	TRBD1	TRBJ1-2	CASSERTGNYGYTF	TGTGCCAGCAGTGAACGGACAGGGAACTATGGCTACACCTTC
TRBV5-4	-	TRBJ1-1	CASSIGTGWKGTEAFF	TGTGCCAGCAGCATTGGAACAGGGTGGAAAGGGACTGAAGCTTTCTTT
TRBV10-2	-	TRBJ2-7	CASSEGGSLYEQYF	TGCGCCAGCAGTGAGGGAGGTAGCTTGTACGAGCAGTACTTC
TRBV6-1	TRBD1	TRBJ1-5	CASTRQGFNQPQHF	TGTGCCAGCACCCGACAGGGGTTTAATCAGCCCCAGCATTTT
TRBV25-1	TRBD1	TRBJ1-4	CASSETGQVEKLFF	TGTGCCAGCAGTGAGACAGGGCAGGTTGAAAAACTGTTTTTT
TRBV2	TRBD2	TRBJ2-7	CASRVASGPYEQYF	TGTGCCAGCCGCGTGGCTAGCGGGCCGTACGAGCAGTACTTC
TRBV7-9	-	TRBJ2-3	CASSQGSRTDTQYF	TGTGCCAGCAGCCAGGGGTCCCGCACAGATACGCAGTATTTT
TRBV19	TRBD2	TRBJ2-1	CASSPTGGTSGYNEQFF	TGTGCCAGTAGCCCGACCGGAGGGACTAGCGGGTACAATGAGCAGTTCTTC
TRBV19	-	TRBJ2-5	CASSVQGHGETQYF	TGTGCCAGTAGTGTACAGGGTCACGGGGAGACCCAGTACTTC
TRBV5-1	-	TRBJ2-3	CASSFSQLGGVGTDTQYF	TGCGCCAGCAGCTTTTCCCAACTAGGGGGGGTCGGCACAGATACGCAGTATTTT
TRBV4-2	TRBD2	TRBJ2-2	CASSPSGGLVSGELFF	TGTGCCAGCAGCCCGAGCGGGGGGTTGGTATCTGGGGAGCTGTTTTTT
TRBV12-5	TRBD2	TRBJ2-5	CASGSSGSSETQYF	TGTGCTAGTGGTTCTAGCGGGAGTTCCGAGACCCAGTACTTC
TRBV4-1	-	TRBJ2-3	CASSQSGDTQYF	TGCGCCAGCAGCCAATCCGGGGATACGCAGTATTTT
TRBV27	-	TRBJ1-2	CASSHNLADGYTF	TGTGCCAGCAGCCATAACTTGGCGGATGGCTACACCTTC
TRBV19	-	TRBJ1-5	CASSIRYNQPQHF	TGTGCCAGTAGTATCCGGTACAATCAGCCCCAGCATTTT
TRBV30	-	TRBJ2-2	CAWSYSEATGELFF	TGTGCCTGGAGCTACTCAGAGGCCACCGGGGAGCTGTTTTTT
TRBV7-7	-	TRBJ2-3	CASSSLGSTDTQYF	TGTGCTAGCAGTTCCCTAGGGAGTACAGATACGCAGTATTTT
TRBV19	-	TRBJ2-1	CASSGSRGGLYNEQFF	TGTGCCAGTAGTGGGTCTCGCGGGGGCCTGTACAATGAGCAGTTCTTC
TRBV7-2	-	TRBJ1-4	CASSLSGVTNEKLFF	TGTGCCAGCAGCCTGAGTGGAGTAACTAATGAAAAACTGTTTTTT
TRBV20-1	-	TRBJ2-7	CTMEYGIEQYF	TGCACCATGGAGTACGGGATCGAGCAGTACTTC
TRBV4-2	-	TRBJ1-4	CASSPSPTGDNEKLFF	TGTGCCAGCAGCCCCTCCCCGACAGGTGATAATGAAAAACTGTTTTTT